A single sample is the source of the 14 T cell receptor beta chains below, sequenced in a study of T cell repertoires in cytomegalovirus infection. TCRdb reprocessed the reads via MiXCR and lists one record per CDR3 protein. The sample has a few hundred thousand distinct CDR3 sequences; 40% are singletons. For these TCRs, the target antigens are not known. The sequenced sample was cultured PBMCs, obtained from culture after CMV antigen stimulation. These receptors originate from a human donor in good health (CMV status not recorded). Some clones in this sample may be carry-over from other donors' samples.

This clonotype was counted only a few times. The CDR3: CASSLGLQIGELFF. CDR3 nucleotide sequence: TGTGCCAGCAGCTTAGGTCTACAAATCGGGGAGCTGTTTTTT. The V gene is TRBV7-2, the J gene TRBJ2-2; no clear D. From germline, CDR1 is SGHTA and CDR2 FQGNSA. This CDR3 comprises 14 residues. V lost 1 base and J lost 7, with 10 bases in between.

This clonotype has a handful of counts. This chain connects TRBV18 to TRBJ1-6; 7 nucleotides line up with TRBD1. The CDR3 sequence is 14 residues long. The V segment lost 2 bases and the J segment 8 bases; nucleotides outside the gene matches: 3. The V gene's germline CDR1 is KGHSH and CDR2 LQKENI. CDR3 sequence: CASSPRQGDSPLHF. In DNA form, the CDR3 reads TGTGCCAGCTCACCAAGACAGGGCGATTCACCCCTCCACTTT.

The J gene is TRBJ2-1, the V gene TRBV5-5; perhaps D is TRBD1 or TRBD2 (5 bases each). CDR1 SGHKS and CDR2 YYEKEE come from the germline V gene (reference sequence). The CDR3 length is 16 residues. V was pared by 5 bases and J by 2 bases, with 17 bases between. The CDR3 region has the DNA TGTGCCAGCAGTCGAGTCTGGGGGAGACCCTACAATGAGCAGTTCTTC. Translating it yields CASSRVWGRPYNEQFF.

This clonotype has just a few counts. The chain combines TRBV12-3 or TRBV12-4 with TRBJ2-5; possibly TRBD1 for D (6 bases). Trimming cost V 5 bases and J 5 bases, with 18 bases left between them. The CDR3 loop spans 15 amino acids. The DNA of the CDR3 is TGTGCCAGCAGTCCGCTGGCCAGGGGCGGGGAGACCCAGTACTTC. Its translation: CASSPLARGGETQYF.

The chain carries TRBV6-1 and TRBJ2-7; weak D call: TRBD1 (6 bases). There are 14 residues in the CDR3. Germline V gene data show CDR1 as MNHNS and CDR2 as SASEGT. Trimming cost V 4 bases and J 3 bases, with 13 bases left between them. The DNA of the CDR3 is TGTGCCAGCAGTGCCCCGGGACAACGCTACGAGCAGTACTTC. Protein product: CASSAPGQRYEQYF.

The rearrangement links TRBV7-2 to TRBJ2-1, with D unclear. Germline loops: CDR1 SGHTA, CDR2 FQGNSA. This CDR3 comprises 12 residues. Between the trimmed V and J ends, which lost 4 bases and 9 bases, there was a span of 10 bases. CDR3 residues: CASSSALGEQFF. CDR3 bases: TGTGCCAGCAGCTCCGCCCTGGGTGAGCAGTTCTTC.

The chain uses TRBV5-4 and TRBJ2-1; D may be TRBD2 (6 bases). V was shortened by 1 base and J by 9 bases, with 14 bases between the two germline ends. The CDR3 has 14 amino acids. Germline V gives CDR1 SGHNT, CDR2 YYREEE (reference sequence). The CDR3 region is CASSLWVAESEQFF. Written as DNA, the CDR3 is TGTGCCAGCAGCTTGTGGGTAGCGGAGAGTGAGCAGTTCTTC.

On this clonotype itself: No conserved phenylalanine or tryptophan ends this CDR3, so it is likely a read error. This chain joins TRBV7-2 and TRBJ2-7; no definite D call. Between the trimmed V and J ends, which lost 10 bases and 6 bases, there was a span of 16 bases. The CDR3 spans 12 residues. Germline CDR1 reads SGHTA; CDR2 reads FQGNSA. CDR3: CATRKNRGEQYS. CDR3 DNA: TGTGCCACCAGGAAAAATCGCGGCGAGCAGTACTCC.

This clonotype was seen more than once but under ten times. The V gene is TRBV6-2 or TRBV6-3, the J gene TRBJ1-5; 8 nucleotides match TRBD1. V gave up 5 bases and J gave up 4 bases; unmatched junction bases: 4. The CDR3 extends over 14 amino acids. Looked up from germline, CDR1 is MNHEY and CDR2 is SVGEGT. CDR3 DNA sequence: TGTGCCAGCAGTACCGGGACAGGAAATCAGCCCCAGCATTTT. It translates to CASSTGTGNQPQHF.

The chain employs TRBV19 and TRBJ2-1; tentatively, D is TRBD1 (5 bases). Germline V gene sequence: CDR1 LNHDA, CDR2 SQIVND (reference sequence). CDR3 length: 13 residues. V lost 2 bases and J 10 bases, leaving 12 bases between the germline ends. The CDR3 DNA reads TGTGCCAGTAGTATATACTGGGGCAGGGAGCAGTTCTTC. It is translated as CASSIYWGREQFF.

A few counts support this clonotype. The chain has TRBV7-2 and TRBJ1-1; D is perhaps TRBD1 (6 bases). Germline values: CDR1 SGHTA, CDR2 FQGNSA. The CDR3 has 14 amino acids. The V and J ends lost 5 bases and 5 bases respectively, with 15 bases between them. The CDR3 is CASSPQGIGTEAFF. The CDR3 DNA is TGTGCCAGCAGCCCACAGGGAATTGGAACTGAAGCTTTCTTT.

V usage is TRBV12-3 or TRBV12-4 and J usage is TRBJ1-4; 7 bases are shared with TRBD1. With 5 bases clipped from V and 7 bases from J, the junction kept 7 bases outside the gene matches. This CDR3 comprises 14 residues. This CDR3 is CASSETGAVEKLFF. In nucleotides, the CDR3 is TGTGCCAGCAGTGAAACAGGGGCCGTTGAAAAACTGTTTTTT.

The CDR3 loop is CASGLGLWGRVMNTEAFF. CDR3 coding DNA: TGTGCTAGTGGTTTGGGCCTATGGGGGAGGGTTATGAACACTGAAGCTTTCTTT. The rearrangement links TRBV12-5 to TRBJ1-1, with D perhaps matching TRBD1 (5 bases). The ends were cut back, 1 base at V and 0 bases at J, with 18 bases in the middle. CDR3 size: 18 residues. The germline V gene has CDR1 LGHNT and CDR2 FRNRAP.

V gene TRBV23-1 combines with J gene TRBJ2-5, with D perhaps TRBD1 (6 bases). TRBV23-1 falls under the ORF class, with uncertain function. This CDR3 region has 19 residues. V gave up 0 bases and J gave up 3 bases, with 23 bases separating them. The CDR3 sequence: CASSQSRIGTTGIEETQYF. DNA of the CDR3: TGCGCCAGCAGTCAATCTAGAATAGGGACGACAGGAATAGAAGAGACCCAGTACTTC.